The 5 T cell receptor beta chains given below trace back to one sample, sequenced in a study of blood T cell repertoires in COVID-19. Only in-frame clones appear in the TCRdb table, and some are missing; sequencing was by immunoSEQ multiplex PCR. Altogether 200,000 to 250,000 clones are present, 82% being singletons, with the ten largest covering 3% to 3.5%. The sample comprised PBMCs or T cells enriched from blood (not recorded which). The receptor set was obtained from a woman aged 55 to 70 who had recovered from COVID-19.

The chain employs TRBV18 and TRBJ1-1; D perhaps matches TRBD1 (6 bases). V lost 0 bases, J lost 1 base, and 9 bases lay in between. The germline CDR1 and CDR2 sequences are KGHSH and LQKENI. The CDR3 covers 15 residues. DNA of the CDR3: TGTGCCAGCTCACCACCGGACAGCTGGAACACTGAAGCTTTCTTT. Protein: CASSPPDSWNTEAFF.

This chain joins TRBV5-1 and TRBJ1-1; D possibly corresponds to TRBD1 (5 bases). Trimming shortened V by 4 bases and J by 4 bases, and 17 bases separated the two germline ends. This CDR3 is 15 amino acids long. From germline, CDR1 is SGHRS and CDR2 YFSETQ. The CDR3 is CASSPATVRGTEAFF. Here the CDR3 DNA reads TGCGCCAGCAGCCCTGCGACAGTGAGAGGCACTGAAGCTTTCTTT.

The gene calls are TRBV5-4 and TRBJ1-6; 8 bases agree with TRBD1. In germline, CDR1 is SGHNT, CDR2 YYREEE (reference sequence). This CDR3 has 15 amino acids. Unmatched junction bases numbered 7, after V lost 4 bases and J lost 7 bases. CDR3 loop: CASSGGQGGNSPLHF. CDR3 DNA sequence: TGTGCCAGCAGCGGTGGACAGGGAGGCAATTCACCCCTCCACTTT.

The count of this clone is one. The chain carries TRBV2 and TRBJ2-5, with D perhaps TRBD1 (5 bases). The CDR3 runs 13 residues. Trimming pared 4 bases from V and 4 bases from J, leaving 10 bases between. Per germline, CDR1 SNHLY and CDR2 FYNNEI. The CDR3 reads CASSGSRAETQYF. The CDR3 DNA reads TGTGCCAGCAGTGGGTCCAGGGCAGAGACCCAGTACTTC.

The chain uses TRBV5-4 and TRBJ1-1; D gene unclear. The CDR3 spans 14 residues. Germline loops: CDR1 SGHNT, CDR2 YYREEE (reference sequence). V lost 0 bases to trimming and J lost 4 bases, with 10 bases between them. CDR3 coding DNA: TGTGCCAGCAGCTTGGTGGGCCCGGTCACTGAAGCTTTCTTT. The encoded protein is CASSLVGPVTEAFF. Filled out from reference TRBV5-4 and TRBJ1-1, the complete variable domain reads ETGVTQSPTHLIKTRGQQVTLRCSSQSGHNTVSWYQQALGQGPQFIFQYYREEENGRGNFPPRFSGLQFPNYSSELNVNALELDDSALYLCASSLVGPVTEAFFGQGTRLTVV.